This T cell receptor beta chain was found in a study of cytomegalovirus exposure and HLA in healthy donors. Study results and limitations: Using the classifier, cytomegalovirus status was reportedly diagnosed with high specificity and sensitivity. Researchers reported in a later analysis that common viral pathogens appeared linked to several top clusters. The authors later found HLA-associated TCR beta chains more clonally expanded than equally common others.

PCR amplification relied on 60 Vbeta primers (plus 13 Jbeta primers). TCRdb's table, derived via immunoSEQ multiplex PCR, lists solely in-frame clones and lacks some. Of around 80,000 clones detected, around 9.1% appear once; the ten largest clones hold approximately 24%. Germline values: CDR1 LGHNT, CDR2 FRNRAP. This CDR3 region has 12 residues. The V and J ends lost 5 bases and 10 bases respectively, with 12 bases between them. The table lists this clone with a few counts. Its target is not known. The TCR comes from a man aged 60 to 75 in good health and CMV-seropositive. The gene calls are TRBV12-5 and TRBJ2-1, with a possible D match to TRBD2 (6 bases). Sequenced: PBMCs. CDR3 residues: CASGLGGVEQFF. The CDR3 coding sequence is TGTGCTAGTGGTCTCGGAGGGGTCGAGCAGTTCTTC.